What follows is one T cell receptor (beta chain) and its context. Original processing methods: By means of reference gene primer amplification, nucleated cell counts were estimated. The repertoire was sequenced with immunoSEQ multiplex PCR; TCRdb's copy has only in-frame clones and lacks some. That table gives V, J and clone size, and the DNA gave D and trimming. The sample has fewer than 60,000 clones, 79% seen once; the top ten hold under 30%. The data are from a study of blood T cell repertoires in COVID-19. On the study more broadly: T cells, B-cell-depleted T cells, or PBMCs provided the cDNA or gDNA that served as material.

V lost 4 bases and J lost 7, with 28 bases in between. Germline V CDR1 and CDR2: MNHEY, SVGEGT. CDR3 length: 18 amino acids. The chain joins TRBV6-2 or TRBV6-3 to TRBJ2-5, with D tentatively TRBD2 (6 bases). Input material: peripheral blood. The TCR was taken from a man aged 65-85 years with acute or convalescent COVID-19. CDR3 sequence (DNA): TGTGCCAGCAGTTTCCGGGGGTTGTTGAGTGGCCAAAGGTGGACCCAGTACTTC. Residues: CASSFRGLLSGQRWTQYF.